Presented here are 10 T cell receptor beta chains from one specimen sequenced in a study of blood T cell repertoires in COVID-19. Libraries were prepared by immunoSEQ multiplex PCR; TCRdb keeps only in-frame clonotypes and omits some of them. The table has 250,000 to 300,000 clones, roughly 88% seen once. Sequences were obtained from PBMCs or T cells enriched from blood (not recorded which). These TCRs come from a woman aged 50 to 60 who had recovered from COVID-19.

The chain employs TRBV18 and TRBJ2-2; D remains unclear. Trimming stripped 5 bases from V and 3 bases from J, with 4 bases between. This CDR3 has 12 residues. Per germline, CDR1 KGHSH and CDR2 LQKENI. The CDR3 DNA sequence: TGTGCCAGCTCATCGTACACCGGGGAGCTGTTTTTT. Translating gives CASSSYTGELFF.

The CDR3 loop reads CASSYLTGSTDTQYF. Written as DNA, the CDR3 is TGTGCCAGCAGTTACCTGACAGGGAGCACAGATACGCAGTATTTT. The V gene is TRBV28, the J gene TRBJ2-3; 7 bases are a match to TRBD1. The CDR3 length is 15 residues. Germline CDR1 and CDR2: MDHEN and SYDVKM. J lost 0 bases, V lost 4 bases, and 4 bases had no gene match.

This CDR3 reads CASSQAGTSTDTQYF. The DNA for the CDR3 is TGTGCCAGCAGCCAAGCGGGGACTAGCACAGATACGCAGTATTTT. The chain links TRBV4-2 to TRBJ2-3; TRBD2 might be the D (6 bases). Trimming stripped 1 base from V and 0 bases from J, with 8 bases between. CDR1 and CDR2 from the germline V gene are LGHNA and YNFKEQ. This CDR3 region has 15 residues.

The chain combines TRBV7-9 with TRBJ1-2; tentative D call: TRBD1 (5 bases). This CDR3 has 15 amino acids. Trimming removed 0 bases at V and 6 bases at J, with 14 bases between. Germline CDR1 reads SEHNR; CDR2 reads FQNEAQ (reference sequence). CDR3 DNA: TGTGCCAGCAGCTTAGCGGGTGGCGGGGGGAATGGCTACACCTTC. Its protein product is CASSLAGGGGNGYTF. Looking up the rest from reference TRBV7-9 and TRBJ1-2 gives the full variable domain: DTGVSQNPRHKITKRGQNVTFRCDPISEHNRLYWYRQTLGQGPEFLTYFQNEAQLEKSRLLSDRFSAERPKGSFSTLEIQRTEQGDSAMYLCASSLAGGGGNGYTFGSGTRLTVV.

This clone showed up just a few times. The chain employs TRBV24-1 and TRBJ2-2; TRBD2 agrees at 8 bases. There are 15 residues in the CDR3. Germline CDR1 reads KGHDR; CDR2 reads SFDVKD. Trimming cost V 5 bases and J 2 bases; bases outside gene matches: 3. This CDR3 reads CATSVAGYNTGELFF. CDR3 DNA sequence: TGTGCCACCAGTGTAGCGGGGTATAACACCGGGGAGCTGTTTTTT.

This chain links TRBV28 with TRBJ1-5; no clear D. This CDR3 comprises 16 residues. V lost 6 bases to trimming and J lost 4 bases, with 19 bases between them. Germline V gives CDR1 MDHEN, CDR2 SYDVKM. The CDR3 protein is CASSPEGMGTNQPQHF. The DNA of the CDR3 is TGTGCCAGCAGCCCCGAGGGAATGGGAACGAATCAGCCCCAGCATTTT.

This rearrangement joins TRBV7-2 to TRBJ1-2; a possible D gene is TRBD1 (6 bases). This CDR3 has 13 amino acids. V shed 7 bases and J shed 6 bases, with 15 bases lying between them. Looked up from germline, CDR1 is SGHTA and CDR2 is FQGNSA. DNA for the CDR3: TGTGCCAGCACAGGGTGGGGGCTGGATGGCTACACCTTC. Translation gives CASTGWGLDGYTF.

This clone was recorded a few times. The chain uses TRBV7-8 and TRBJ2-7; D not certain. CDR1 SGHVS and CDR2 FQNEAQ come from the germline V gene. CDR3 length: 15 residues. V lost 1 base, J lost 2 bases, and 12 bases lay in between. CDR3 in DNA: TGTGCCAGCAGCTTAGTCAGCGACCAAACCTACGAGCAGTACTTC. Translating gives CASSLVSDQTYEQYF.

This clone was recorded only once. The CDR3 DNA is TGCGCCAGCAGCCAAGAAGCCCACCGCGAGCAGTACTTC. Amino acid sequence: CASSQEAHREQYF. The gene calls are TRBV4-1 and TRBJ2-7; no definite D call. Looked up from germline, CDR1 is MGHRA and CDR2 is YSYEKL. The CDR3 covers 13 residues. V lost 0 bases to trimming and J lost 6 bases, with 9 bases between them.

The chain couples TRBV24-1 to TRBJ2-5; TRBD2 might be the D (7 bases). With 2 bases removed from V and 1 base from J, the gap between germline ends came to 13 bases. Germline V gene sequence: CDR1 KGHDR, CDR2 SFDVKD. This CDR3 is 16 amino acids long. In DNA, the CDR3 is TGTGCCACCAGTGATTCGGACAGCGGGATCCAAGAGACCCAGTACTTC. This translates into CATSDSDSGIQETQYF.